Given below is one T cell receptor beta chain in context. CDR3 length: 12 residues. CDR1 MDHEN and CDR2 SYDVKM come from the germline V gene. The V end lost 8 bases, the J end lost 1 base, and 8 bases lay between the germline ends. The source of the sample is a study of blood T cell repertoires in COVID-19. The wider study: Samples taken during acute and convalescent COVID-19 were collected in the United States, Italy and Spain.

How the authors handled the data: Reference gene primer amplification yielded estimated nucleated cell counts. The assay was immunoSEQ multiplex PCR, and TCRdb's table has in-frame clones only and misses some. V, J and clone size are taken as reported in that table, and D and trimming were inferred from the DNA itself. The table records about 120,000 clones, approximately 80% of them present only once. The sample was peripheral blood. The genes are TRBV28 and TRBJ1-1; D is ambiguous. The sequence was collected from a woman in her 70s with acute or convalescent COVID-19. The CDR3 DNA reads as TGTGCCAGCCGAGCATCGAACACTGAAGCTTTCTTT. Amino acid sequence: CASRASNTEAFF.